This T cell receptor (beta chain) was profiled in a study of blood T cell repertoires in COVID-19. Across the whole study: COVID-19 samples, acute and convalescent, were from the United States, Italy and Spain. PBMCs, B-cell-depleted T cells, or T cells were the source of the cDNA or gDNA that made up the material.

Patients at the Seattle site were enrolled during active infection and followed longitudinally. Data came from immunoSEQ multiplex PCR; TCRdb stores just in-frame clones and leaves some out. The sample comprises fewer than 200,000 clones, approximately 79% of which are singletons, and about 7.8% rests with the top ten. This clone was detected only once. Specimen: peripheral blood. The TCR originated in a woman aged 55-70 years with COVID-19, enrolled during active disease.

Written as DNA, the CDR3 is TGTGCCAGTAGTACGACAGCTGTTGGGACTGAAGCTTTCTTT. Translation gives CASSTTAVGTEAFF. The rearrangement links TRBV19 to TRBJ1-1, with D tentatively TRBD1 (5 bases). The germline gives CDR1 LNHDA, CDR2 SQIVND (reference sequence). CDR3 length: 14 residues. V was cut by 4 bases and J by 5 bases, with 14 bases left in between.